Following are 30 T cell receptor beta chains from one sample sequenced in a study of beta chain features in type 1 diabetes. TCRB transcripts that were expressed got sequenced, as all of the isolated RNA had been reverse transcribed. Repertoires were generated with immunoSEQ multiplex PCR, while TCRdb's copy carries only in-frame clones and drops some. The sample lists about 110,000 clones; under 40% were seen once. The specimen was stem cell memory CD4+ T cells from blood. The receptors were sampled from a woman between 18 and 29 years old in good health.

In this sample, this clone turned up once. J is TRBJ2-3 and V is TRBV5-1; 7 nucleotides agree with TRBD2. The V and J ends lost 1 base and 3 bases, in that order; junction bases with no gene match: 8. The V gene's germline CDR1 is SGHRS and CDR2 YFSETQ. CDR3 size: 16 residues. In DNA form, the CDR3 reads TGCGCCAGCAGCTTGTTGGCTAGCGGAGCAACAGATACGCAGTATTTT. Protein sequence: CASSLLASGATDTQYF.

This chain connects TRBV7-2 to TRBJ2-1; 8 bases align to TRBD2. Losses at the gene ends were 4 bases for V and 6 bases for J; bases not matched to a gene: 11. CDR1 is SGHTA, CDR2 FQGNSA, per germline. CDR3 length equals 16 residues. The CDR3 bases are TGTGCCAGCAGCTGGTCCGGGACTAGGTCATCCAATGAGCAGTTCTTC. This gives the protein CASSWSGTRSSNEQFF.

The chain employs TRBV30 and TRBJ2-1; 15 positions match TRBD2. With V trimmed by 2 bases and J by 10 bases, 15 bases remained unmatched. There are 18 residues in the CDR3. Looked up from germline, CDR1 is GTSNPN and CDR2 is SVGIG (reference sequence). The CDR3 is CAWSSRRTSGRARTEQFF. Written as DNA, the CDR3 is TGTGCCTGGAGTTCCAGGAGGACTAGCGGGAGGGCCCGCACGGAGCAGTTCTTC.

The genes are TRBV6-1 and TRBJ2-7, with D perhaps TRBD1 (5 bases). Germline V CDR1 and CDR2: MNHNS, SASEGT. CDR3 length equals 14 residues. Trimming took 6 bases from V and 0 from J, leaving 12 bases between them. DNA for the CDR3: TGTGCCAGCAGCCGACGACAGAGCTCCTACGAGCAGTACTTC. Translation gives CASSRRQSSYEQYF.

This clone was seen a handful of times. This sequence joins TRBV7-3 and TRBJ1-2; no clear D gene. Germline CDR1 is SGHTA and CDR2 is FQGTGA. This CDR3 comprises 13 residues. V was pared by 5 bases and J by 4 bases, with 11 bases between. The CDR3 here is CASSGRAGYGYTF. For the CDR3, the DNA is TGTGCCAGCAGCGGTAGAGCGGGCTATGGCTACACCTTC. Complete variable domain (other parts from reference TRBV7-3 and TRBJ1-2): GAGVSQTPSNKVTEKGKYVELRCDPISGHTALYWYRQSLGQGPEFLIYFQGTGAADDSGLPNDRFFAVRPEGSVSTLKIQRTERGDSAVYLCASSGRAGYGYTFGSGTRLTVV.

A word on this clone: Distinct nucleotide sequences in the sample also encode this CDR3. This chain links TRBV2 with TRBJ2-7; 10 bases fit TRBD1. The germline V gene encodes CDR1 SNHLY and CDR2 FYNNEI. With V trimmed by 6 bases and J by 4 bases, 3 bases remained unmatched. This CDR3 has 13 residues. In DNA form, the CDR3 reads TGTGCCAGCAGCGACAGGGGGCCATACGAGCAGTACTTC. This sequence encodes CASSDRGPYEQYF.

The rearrangement links TRBV27 to TRBJ2-5; 9 positions match TRBD2. The germline CDR1 and CDR2 sequences are MNHEY and SMNVEV (reference sequence). The V gene end was trimmed by 2 bases and the J gene end by 6 bases; junction bases not matched to a gene: 10. CDR3 length: 16 residues. The DNA of the CDR3 is TGTGCCAGCAGTTTAGGTGGCGGGAGGGCCCCAAAGACCCAGTACTTC. It encodes CASSLGGGRAPKTQYF.

The rearrangement uses TRBV6-6 and TRBJ2-1, with 7 bases lining up with TRBD2. This CDR3 comprises 15 residues. Germline V gene data show CDR1 as MNHNY and CDR2 as SVGAGI (reference sequence). The V segment lost 7 bases and the J segment 2 bases; nucleotides outside the gene matches: 8. CDR3 region: CASNFAGETYNEQFF. In DNA form, the CDR3 reads TGTGCCAGCAATTTTGCGGGGGAAACCTACAATGAGCAGTTCTTC.

This chain uses TRBV29-1 with TRBJ1-2; D is perhaps TRBD1 (6 bases). The CDR3 sequence is 11 residues long. The V gene's germline CDR1 is SQVTM and CDR2 ANQGSEA. V was clipped by 4 bases and J by 14 bases, with 17 bases between them. The CDR3 DNA reads TGCAGCGTTGTTGCCCGGACAGCCGGGACCTTC. It is translated as CSVVARTAGTF.

The chain is built from TRBV5-1 and TRBJ2-3; 12 nucleotides match TRBD2. Unmatched junction bases numbered 8, after V lost 1 base and J lost 5 bases. In germline, CDR1 is SGHRS, CDR2 YFSETQ. CDR3 size: 17 residues. The CDR3 DNA sequence: TGCGCCAGCAGCTTGTCGCCTAGCGGGAGGGCGGAAGATACGCAGTATTTT. Translating it yields CASSLSPSGRAEDTQYF.

The chain is built from TRBV7-8 and TRBJ2-7; 9 bases agree with TRBD2. The J segment lost 6 bases and the V segment lost 1 base, leaving 4 bases of the junction unmatched. CDR1 and CDR2 from the germline V gene are SGHVS and FQNEAQ. The CDR3 runs 14 residues. The CDR3 reads CASSLVAGGSEQYF. DNA of the CDR3: TGTGCCAGCAGCTTAGTTGCGGGAGGGAGCGAGCAGTACTTC.

The chain joins TRBV28 to TRBJ2-1; 7 bases agree with TRBD2. Per the germline V gene, CDR1 is MDHEN and CDR2 is SYDVKM. CDR3 length: 23 amino acids. The V segment lost 4 bases and the J segment 1 base; nucleotides outside the gene matches: 28. The CDR3 sequence is CASSSVGGVGVRASGGSYNEQFF. The CDR3 DNA follows: TGTGCCAGCAGTTCCGTGGGCGGTGTGGGGGTGCGGGCTAGCGGAGGATCCTACAATGAGCAGTTCTTC.

This sequence joins TRBV28 and TRBJ2-1; 10 bases agree with TRBD2. This CDR3 is built from 17 residues. V dropped 8 bases and J dropped 0; count of bases not matched to a gene: 10. From germline, CDR1 is MDHEN and CDR2 SYDVKM. CDR3 DNA: TGTGCCAGCCTCTCTAGCGGGAGTAAAGGCTCCTACAATGAGCAGTTCTTC. Amino acids: CASLSSGSKGSYNEQFF.

With respect to this clone: The identical CDR3 is also encoded by other nucleotide sequences in the sample. J is TRBJ2-1 and V is TRBV27; 12 bases line up with TRBD2. Germline loops: CDR1 MNHEY, CDR2 SMNVEV (reference sequence). The J segment lost 4 bases and the V segment lost 6 bases, leaving 1 base of the junction unmatched. There are 14 residues in the CDR3. In nucleotides, the CDR3 is TGTGCCAGCAGAGGACTAGCGGGGTACAATGAGCAGTTCTTC. Encoded protein: CASRGLAGYNEQFF.

This clone was observed a few times. As DNA, the CDR3 is TGTGCCATCAGTGACCCGGGTCCCTACGAGCAGTACTTC. It translates to CAISDPGPYEQYF. The chain is built from TRBV10-3 and TRBJ2-7; D uncertain. CDR1 is ENHRY and CDR2 is SYGVKD in the germline V gene. The CDR3 is made up of 13 amino acids. Trimming pared 3 bases from V and 2 bases from J, leaving 8 bases between.

The chain uses TRBV28 and TRBJ1-2; 10 nucleotides match TRBD1. V lost 6 bases to trimming and J lost 2 bases; unmatched junction nucleotides: 9. Germline loops: CDR1 MDHEN, CDR2 SYDVKM. There are 16 residues in the CDR3. CDR3 DNA: TGTGCCAGCAGGCCAACCCCGGGACAGGGGAACTATGGCTACACCTTC. Protein product: CASRPTPGQGNYGYTF.

This clone was seen only a few times. J is TRBJ2-5 and V is TRBV7-9; perhaps TRBD1 as D (6 bases). V lost 8 bases and J 2 bases, leaving 18 bases between the germline ends. CDR1 is SEHNR, CDR2 FQNEAQ, per germline (reference sequence). The CDR3 consists of 15 residues. The DNA for the CDR3 is TGTGCCAGCCTAAACCACGGACAGTTACAAGAGACCCAGTACTTC. Translated: CASLNHGQLQETQYF.

This sequence joins TRBV30 and TRBJ2-5, with 10 bases identical to TRBD2. Unmatched junction bases numbered 9, after V lost 0 bases and J lost 5 bases. This CDR3 region has 16 residues. Germline V gene data show CDR1 as GTSNPN and CDR2 as SVGIG (reference sequence). Here the CDR3 DNA reads TGTGCCTGGAGTGTGCCCCTAGCGGGAGTAGGGGAGACCCAGTACTTC. Translating it yields CAWSVPLAGVGETQYF.

This clone was detected a few times. The V gene is TRBV6-1, the J gene TRBJ2-5; TRBD1 is a possible D gene (6 bases). This CDR3 is built from 11 residues. The germline V gene has CDR1 MNHNS and CDR2 SASEGT. V shed 8 bases and J shed 9 bases, with 13 bases lying between them. CDR3 in DNA: TGTGCCAGCGGACGAGGGGGAGCCCAGTACTTC. Amino acid sequence: CASGRGGAQYF.

The gene calls are TRBV30 and TRBJ2-5; TRBD2 might be the D (6 bases). The V and J ends lost 5 bases and 0 bases respectively, with 13 bases between them. Germline CDR1 is GTSNPN and CDR2 is SVGIG (reference sequence). CDR3 size: 14 residues. The CDR3 region is CAWGGTLYQETQYF. Written as DNA, the CDR3 is TGTGCCTGGGGGGGGACCCTGTACCAAGAGACCCAGTACTTC.

The V and J genes are TRBV27 and TRBJ2-5, with D uncertain. This CDR3 is 13 amino acids long. Germline-derived CDR1 and CDR2 are MNHEY and SMNVEV (reference sequence). V was pared by 5 bases and J by 0 bases, with 7 bases between. CDR3 sequence reads: CASSPPYQETQYF. Written as DNA, the CDR3 is TGTGCCAGCAGTCCTCCGTACCAAGAGACCCAGTACTTC.

This sequence joins TRBV18 and TRBJ2-1; possibly TRBD2 for D (6 bases). This CDR3 is built from 14 residues. Deletions cut 3 bases from V and 7 bases from J, with 13 bases between. Germline V gives CDR1 KGHSH, CDR2 LQKENI. In DNA, the CDR3 is TGTGCCAGCTCACCGCGGGGAGGACCTAATGAGCAGTTCTTC. It is translated as CASSPRGGPNEQFF.

This clone was found a few times. J is TRBJ1-1 and V is TRBV12-5; D perhaps matches TRBD1 (5 bases). Germline V gene lookup returns CDR1 LGHNT and CDR2 FRNRAP. This CDR3 region has 13 residues. Trimming took 2 bases from V and 4 from J, leaving 8 bases between them. The chain's CDR3 is CASGLTGTTEAFF. In DNA form, the CDR3 reads TGTGCTAGTGGTTTGACAGGAACCACTGAAGCTTTCTTT.

The chain couples TRBV5-1 to TRBJ2-6; 9 bases map to TRBD1. CDR1 and CDR2 (germline): SGHRS, YFSETQ. Trimming cost V 7 bases and J 2 bases; bases outside gene matches: 16. This CDR3 has 19 residues. CDR3 DNA: TGCGCCAGCTCTTCCGAAAGGGACAGGGTGTCGGCTGGGGCCAACGTCCTGACTTTC. Amino acid sequence: CASSSERDRVSAGANVLTF.

This clone showed up just a few times. This sequence joins TRBV18 and TRBJ2-7; D is possibly TRBD2 (5 bases). Germline CDR1 reads KGHSH; CDR2 reads LQKENI. The CDR3 runs 17 residues. Deletions cut 2 bases from V and 2 bases from J, with 19 bases between. This chain's CDR3 is CASSPRAERTSTYEQYF. The CDR3 coding sequence is TGTGCCAGCTCACCAAGGGCGGAGCGGACCTCAACCTACGAGCAGTACTTC.

In this sample, this clone turned up many times. CDR3 protein: CARTGGDGYTF. CDR3 coding DNA: TGTGCCCGAACAGGGGGCGATGGCTACACCTTC. The V and J genes are TRBV30 and TRBJ1-2, with 9 bases that match TRBD1. Germline V CDR1 and CDR2: GTSNPN, SVGIG (reference sequence). V lost 8 bases, J lost 6 bases, and 4 bases stayed unmatched. CDR3 length: 11 amino acids.

This chain uses TRBV27 with TRBJ2-3; 10 bases are a match to TRBD2. Germline CDR1 and CDR2: MNHEY and SMNVEV (reference sequence). This CDR3 comprises 14 residues. J was trimmed by 3 bases and V by 5 bases; bases with no gene match: 2. The CDR3 sequence is CASSPSGSTDTQYF. The DNA of the CDR3 is TGTGCCAGCAGTCCTAGCGGGAGTACAGATACGCAGTATTTT.

This clone was seen a few times. V gene TRBV2 combines with J gene TRBJ1-1, with TRBD1 matching 11 bases. Germline V gene data show CDR1 as SNHLY and CDR2 as FYNNEI. The CDR3 has 14 residues. V gave up 6 bases and J gave up 5 bases; unmatched junction bases: 5. The CDR3 DNA reads as TGTGCCAGCAGCGGACAGGGGGCGGGGACTGAAGCTTTCTTT. This gives the protein CASSGQGAGTEAFF.

The V call is TRBV5-1, the J call TRBJ1-2; D is possibly TRBD1 (6 bases). Germline V CDR1 and CDR2: SGHRS, YFSETQ. This CDR3 spans 15 amino acids. Trimming pared 4 bases from V and 2 bases from J, leaving 15 bases between. CDR3 loop: CASSTSGGRNYGYTF. The DNA for the CDR3 is TGCGCCAGCAGCACCTCGGGGGGCAGGAACTATGGCTACACCTTC.

This clone was observed a handful of times. The chain is built from TRBV5-1 and TRBJ2-4; D is possibly TRBD2 (6 bases). Germline CDR1 is SGHRS and CDR2 is YFSETQ. V lost 4 bases to trimming and J lost 2 bases, with 10 bases between them. This CDR3 contains 14 residues. The CDR3 DNA reads as TGCGCCAGCAGCCCGGGACTTACCAAAAACATTCAGTACTTC. This codes for CASSPGLTKNIQYF.